This record covers a single T cell receptor (beta chain). CDR1 and CDR2 (germline): LGHNA, YSLEER. V was pared by 0 bases and J by 8 bases, with 5 bases of the junction left unmatched. The CDR3 runs to 15 residues. This specimen comes from a study of technical replicates of blood from a few donors. Sequenced by immunoSEQ multiplex PCR; TCRdb stores in-frame clones only, minus some. The sample has under 45,000 clones, around 96% seen once. The rearrangement uses TRBV4-3 and TRBJ2-1, with 9 bases lining up with TRBD2. This receptor was obtained from a human donor in good health. Specimen: T cells isolated from PBMCs. DNA of the CDR3: TGCGCCAGCAGCCAAGACGCTAGCGGGATCTATGAGCAGTTCTTC. Its protein is CASSQDASGIYEQFF.